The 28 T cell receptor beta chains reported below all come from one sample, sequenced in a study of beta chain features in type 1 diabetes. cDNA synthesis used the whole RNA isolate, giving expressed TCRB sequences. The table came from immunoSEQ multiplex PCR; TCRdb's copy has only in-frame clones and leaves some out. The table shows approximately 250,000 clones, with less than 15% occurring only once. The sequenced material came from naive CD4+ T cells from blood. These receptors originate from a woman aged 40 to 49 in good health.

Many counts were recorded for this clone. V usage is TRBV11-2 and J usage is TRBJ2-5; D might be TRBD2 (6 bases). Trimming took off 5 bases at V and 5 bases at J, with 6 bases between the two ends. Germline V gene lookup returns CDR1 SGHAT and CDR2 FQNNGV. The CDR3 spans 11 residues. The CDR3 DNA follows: TGTGCCAGCAGCGCGGGGGAGACCCAGTACTTC. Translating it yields CASSAGETQYF.

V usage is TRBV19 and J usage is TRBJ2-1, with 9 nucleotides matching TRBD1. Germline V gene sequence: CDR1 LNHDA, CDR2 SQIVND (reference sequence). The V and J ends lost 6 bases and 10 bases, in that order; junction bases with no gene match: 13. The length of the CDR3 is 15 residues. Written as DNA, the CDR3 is TGTGCCAGTAGGACGGACAGGGGCCCCTCTTGGGAGCAGTTCTTC. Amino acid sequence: CASRTDRGPSWEQFF.

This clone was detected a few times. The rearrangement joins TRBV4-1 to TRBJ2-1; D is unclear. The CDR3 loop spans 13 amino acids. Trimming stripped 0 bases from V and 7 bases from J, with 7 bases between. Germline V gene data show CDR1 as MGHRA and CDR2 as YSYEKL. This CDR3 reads CASSQDVRNEQFF. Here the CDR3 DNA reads TGCGCCAGCAGCCAAGATGTGCGAAATGAGCAGTTCTTC.

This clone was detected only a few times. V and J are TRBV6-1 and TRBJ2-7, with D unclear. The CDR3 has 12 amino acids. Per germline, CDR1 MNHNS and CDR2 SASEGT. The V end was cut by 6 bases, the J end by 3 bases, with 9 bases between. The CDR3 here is CASSVRIYEQYF. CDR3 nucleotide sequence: TGTGCCAGCAGCGTCAGGATCTACGAGCAGTACTTC.

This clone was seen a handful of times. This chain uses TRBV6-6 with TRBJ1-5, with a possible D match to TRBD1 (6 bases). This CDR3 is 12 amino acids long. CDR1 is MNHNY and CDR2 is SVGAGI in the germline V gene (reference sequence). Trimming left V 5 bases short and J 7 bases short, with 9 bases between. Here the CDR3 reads CASSHRAQPQHF. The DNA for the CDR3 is TGTGCCAGCAGTCACAGGGCGCAGCCCCAGCATTTT.

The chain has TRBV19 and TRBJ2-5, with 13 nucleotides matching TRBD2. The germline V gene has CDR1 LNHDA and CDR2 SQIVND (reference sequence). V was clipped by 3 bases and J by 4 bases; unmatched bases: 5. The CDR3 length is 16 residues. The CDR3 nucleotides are TGTGCCAGTAGTATCGGGACTAGCGGGGTGGGAGAGACCCAGTACTTC. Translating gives CASSIGTSGVGETQYF.

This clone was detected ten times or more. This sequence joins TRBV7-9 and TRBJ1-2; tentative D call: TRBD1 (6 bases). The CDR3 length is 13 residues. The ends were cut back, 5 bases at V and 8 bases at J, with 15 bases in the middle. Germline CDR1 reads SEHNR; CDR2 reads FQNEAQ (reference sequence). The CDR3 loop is CASSQTGRGGYTF. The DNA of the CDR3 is TGTGCCAGCAGCCAGACAGGCCGTGGAGGCTACACCTTC. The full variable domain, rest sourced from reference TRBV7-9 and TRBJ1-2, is DTGVSQNPRHKITKRGQNVTFRCDPISEHNRLYWYRQTLGQGPEFLTYFQNEAQLEKSRLLSDRFSAERPKGSFSTLEIQRTEQGDSAMYLCASSQTGRGGYTFGSGTRLTVV.

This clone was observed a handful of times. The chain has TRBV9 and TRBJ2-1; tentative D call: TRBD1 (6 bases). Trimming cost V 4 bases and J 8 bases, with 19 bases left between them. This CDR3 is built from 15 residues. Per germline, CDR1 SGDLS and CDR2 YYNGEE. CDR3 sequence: CASSPRVGAGYEQFF. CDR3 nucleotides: TGTGCCAGCAGCCCTCGGGTGGGGGCTGGGTATGAGCAGTTCTTC.

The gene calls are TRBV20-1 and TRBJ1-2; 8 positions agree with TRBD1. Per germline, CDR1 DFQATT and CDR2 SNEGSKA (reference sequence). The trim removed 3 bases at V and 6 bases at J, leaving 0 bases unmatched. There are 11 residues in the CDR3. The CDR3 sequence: CSARTGDGYTF. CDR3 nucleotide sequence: TGCAGTGCTAGGACAGGGGATGGCTACACCTTC.

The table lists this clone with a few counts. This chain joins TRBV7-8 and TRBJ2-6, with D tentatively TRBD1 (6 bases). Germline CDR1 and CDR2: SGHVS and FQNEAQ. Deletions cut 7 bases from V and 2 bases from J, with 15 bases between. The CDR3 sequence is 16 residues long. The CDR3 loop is CASTKPTGAGANVLTF. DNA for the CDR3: TGTGCCAGCACCAAACCGACAGGAGCTGGGGCCAACGTCCTGACTTTC.

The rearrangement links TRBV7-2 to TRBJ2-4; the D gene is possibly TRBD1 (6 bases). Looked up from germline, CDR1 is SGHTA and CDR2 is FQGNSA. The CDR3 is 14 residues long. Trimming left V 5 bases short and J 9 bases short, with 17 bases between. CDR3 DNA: TGTGCCAGCAGCCCCCAGGGGCGCTTCGGCATTCAGTACTTC. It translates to CASSPQGRFGIQYF.

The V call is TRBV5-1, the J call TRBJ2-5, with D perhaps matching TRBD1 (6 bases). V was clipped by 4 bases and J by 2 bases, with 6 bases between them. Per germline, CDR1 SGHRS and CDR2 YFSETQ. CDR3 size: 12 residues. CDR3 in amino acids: CASSGTQETQYF. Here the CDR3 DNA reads TGCGCCAGCAGCGGGACACAAGAGACCCAGTACTTC.

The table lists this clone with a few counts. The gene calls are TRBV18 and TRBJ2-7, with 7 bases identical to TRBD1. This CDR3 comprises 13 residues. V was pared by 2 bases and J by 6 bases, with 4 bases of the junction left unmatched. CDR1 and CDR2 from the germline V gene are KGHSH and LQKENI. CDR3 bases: TGTGCCAGCTCACCAGGCACAGGGGCCGAGCAGTACTTC. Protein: CASSPGTGAEQYF.

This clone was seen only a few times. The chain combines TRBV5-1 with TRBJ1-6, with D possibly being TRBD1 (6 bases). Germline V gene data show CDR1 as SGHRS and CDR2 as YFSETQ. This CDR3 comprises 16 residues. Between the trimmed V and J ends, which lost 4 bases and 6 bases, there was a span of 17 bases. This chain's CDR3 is CASSQRPRGGNSPLHF. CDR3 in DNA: TGCGCCAGCAGCCAACGTCCAAGGGGGGGTAATTCACCCCTCCACTTT.

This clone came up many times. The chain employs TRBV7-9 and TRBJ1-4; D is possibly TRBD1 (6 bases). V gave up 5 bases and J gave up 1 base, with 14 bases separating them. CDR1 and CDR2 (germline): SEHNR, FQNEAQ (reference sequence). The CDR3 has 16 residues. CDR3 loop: CASSQQGRGTNEKLFF. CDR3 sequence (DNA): TGTGCCAGCAGCCAGCAGGGGCGCGGAACTAATGAAAAACTGTTTTTT.

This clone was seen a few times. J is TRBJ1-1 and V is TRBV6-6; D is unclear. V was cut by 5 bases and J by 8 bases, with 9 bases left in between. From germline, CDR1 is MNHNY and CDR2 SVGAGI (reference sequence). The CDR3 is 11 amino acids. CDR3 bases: TGTGCCAGCAGTATGGGCCCCGAAGCTTTCTTT. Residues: CASSMGPEAFF.

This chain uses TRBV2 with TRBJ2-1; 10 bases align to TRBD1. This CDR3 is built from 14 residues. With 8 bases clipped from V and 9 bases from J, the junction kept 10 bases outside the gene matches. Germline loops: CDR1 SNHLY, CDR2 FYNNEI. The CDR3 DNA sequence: TGTGCCAGCGGGACAGGGGTTGGTTTCGCTGAGCAGTTCTTC. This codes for CASGTGVGFAEQFF.

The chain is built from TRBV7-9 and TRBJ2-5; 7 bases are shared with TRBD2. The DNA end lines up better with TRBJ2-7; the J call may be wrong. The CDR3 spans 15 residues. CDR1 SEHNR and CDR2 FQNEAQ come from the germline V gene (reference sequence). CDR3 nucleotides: TGTGCCAGCAGCTTAGGGCCGGGAGGTTCCTACGAGCAGTACTTC. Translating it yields CASSLGPGGSYEQYF.

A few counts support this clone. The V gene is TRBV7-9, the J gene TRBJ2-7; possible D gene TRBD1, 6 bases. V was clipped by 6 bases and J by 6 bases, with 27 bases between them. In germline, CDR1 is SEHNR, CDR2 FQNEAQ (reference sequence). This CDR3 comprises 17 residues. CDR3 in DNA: TGTGCCAGCAGTCGTACACTACAGGGTCGGGACACGGGCGAGCAGTACTTC. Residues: CASSRTLQGRDTGEQYF.

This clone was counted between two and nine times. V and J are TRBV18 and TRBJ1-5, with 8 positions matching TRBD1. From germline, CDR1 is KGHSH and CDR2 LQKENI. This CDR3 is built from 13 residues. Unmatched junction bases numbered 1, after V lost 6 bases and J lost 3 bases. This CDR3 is CASSGQVNQPQHF. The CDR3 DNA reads TGTGCCAGCTCGGGACAGGTCAATCAGCCCCAGCATTTT.

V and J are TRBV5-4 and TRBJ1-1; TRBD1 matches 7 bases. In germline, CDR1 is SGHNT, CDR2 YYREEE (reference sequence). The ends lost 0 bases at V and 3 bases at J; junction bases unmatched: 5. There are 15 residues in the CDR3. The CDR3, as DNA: TGTGCCAGCAGCTTGGTACAGGGGATCTACACTGAAGCTTTCTTT. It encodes CASSLVQGIYTEAFF.

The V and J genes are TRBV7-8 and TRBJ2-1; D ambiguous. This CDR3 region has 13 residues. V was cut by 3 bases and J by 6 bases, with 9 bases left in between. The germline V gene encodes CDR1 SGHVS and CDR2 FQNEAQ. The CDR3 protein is CASSFNSLNEQFF. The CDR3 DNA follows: TGTGCCAGCAGCTTTAACAGCCTCAATGAGCAGTTCTTC.

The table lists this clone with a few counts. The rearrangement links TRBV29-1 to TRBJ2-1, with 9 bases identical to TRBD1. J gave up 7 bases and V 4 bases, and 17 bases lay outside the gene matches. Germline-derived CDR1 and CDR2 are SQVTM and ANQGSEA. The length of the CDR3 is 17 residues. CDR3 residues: CSVAPRGQGKRGNEQFF. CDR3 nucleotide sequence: TGCAGCGTTGCGCCGCGAGGACAGGGGAAGAGAGGGAATGAGCAGTTCTTC.

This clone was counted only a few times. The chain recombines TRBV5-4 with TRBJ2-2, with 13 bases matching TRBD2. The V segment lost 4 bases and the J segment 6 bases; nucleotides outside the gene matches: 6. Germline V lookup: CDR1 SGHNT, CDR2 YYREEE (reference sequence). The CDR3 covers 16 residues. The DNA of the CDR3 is TGTGCCAGCAGCCAACTAGCGGGGGGGCAGGCCGGGGAGCTGTTTTTT. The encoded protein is CASSQLAGGQAGELFF.

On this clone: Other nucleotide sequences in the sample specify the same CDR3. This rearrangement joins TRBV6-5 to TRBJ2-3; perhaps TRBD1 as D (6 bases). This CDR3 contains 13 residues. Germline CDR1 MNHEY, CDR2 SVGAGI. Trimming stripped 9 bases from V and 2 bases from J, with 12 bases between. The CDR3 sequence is CASRDTSTDTQYF. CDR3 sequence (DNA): TGTGCCAGTCGGGACACTTCCACAGATACGCAGTATTTT.

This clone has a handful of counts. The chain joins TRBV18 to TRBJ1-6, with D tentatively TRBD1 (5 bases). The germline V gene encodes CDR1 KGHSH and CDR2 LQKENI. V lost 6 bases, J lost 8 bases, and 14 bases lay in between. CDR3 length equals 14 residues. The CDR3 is CASSSRGGDSPLHF. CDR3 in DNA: TGTGCCAGCTCGTCCCGCGGGGGGGATTCACCCCTCCACTTT.

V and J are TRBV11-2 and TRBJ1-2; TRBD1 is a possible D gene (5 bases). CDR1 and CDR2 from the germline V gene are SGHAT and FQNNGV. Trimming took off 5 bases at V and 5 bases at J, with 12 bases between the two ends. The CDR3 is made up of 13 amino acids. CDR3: CASSQDPGYGYTF. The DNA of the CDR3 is TGTGCCAGCAGCCAGGATCCAGGGTATGGCTACACCTTC.

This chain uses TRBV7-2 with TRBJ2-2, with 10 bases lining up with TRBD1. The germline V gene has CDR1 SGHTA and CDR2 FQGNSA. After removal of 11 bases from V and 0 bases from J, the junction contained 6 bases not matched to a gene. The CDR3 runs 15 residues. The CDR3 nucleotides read TGTGCCGGAGACAGGGGGCACGCGAACACCGGGGAGCTGTTTTTT. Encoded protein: CAGDRGHANTGELFF.